What follows describes a single T cell receptor beta chain. The data belong to a study of shared clonotypes between healthy human individuals. The germline gives CDR1 GTSNPN, CDR2 SVGIG (reference sequence). V shed 5 bases, J shed 4 bases, and the junction held 3 bases outside the gene matches. The CDR3 runs to 13 residues. This table comes from immunoSEQ multiplex PCR, and its TCRdb copy is limited to in-frame clones, with some not included. This table holds about 460,000 clones, approximately 80% found once. The TCR originated in a woman between 40 and 50 years old in good health. Some clones in this sample may be carry-over from other donors' samples. The rearrangement uses TRBV30 and TRBJ2-1, with 9 bases aligning to TRBD2. The material sequenced was PBMCs. The CDR3 sequence is CAWATSGYNEQFF. DNA of the CDR3: TGTGCCTGGGCGACTAGCGGTTACAATGAGCAGTTCTTC. Full variable domain (outside the CDR3, taken from reference TRBV30 and TRBJ2-1): SQTIHQWPATLVQPVGSPLSLECTVEGTSNPNLYWYRQAAGRGLQLLFYSVGIGQISSEVPQNLSASRPQDRQFILSSKKLLLSDSGFYLCAWATSGYNEQFFGPGTRLTVL.